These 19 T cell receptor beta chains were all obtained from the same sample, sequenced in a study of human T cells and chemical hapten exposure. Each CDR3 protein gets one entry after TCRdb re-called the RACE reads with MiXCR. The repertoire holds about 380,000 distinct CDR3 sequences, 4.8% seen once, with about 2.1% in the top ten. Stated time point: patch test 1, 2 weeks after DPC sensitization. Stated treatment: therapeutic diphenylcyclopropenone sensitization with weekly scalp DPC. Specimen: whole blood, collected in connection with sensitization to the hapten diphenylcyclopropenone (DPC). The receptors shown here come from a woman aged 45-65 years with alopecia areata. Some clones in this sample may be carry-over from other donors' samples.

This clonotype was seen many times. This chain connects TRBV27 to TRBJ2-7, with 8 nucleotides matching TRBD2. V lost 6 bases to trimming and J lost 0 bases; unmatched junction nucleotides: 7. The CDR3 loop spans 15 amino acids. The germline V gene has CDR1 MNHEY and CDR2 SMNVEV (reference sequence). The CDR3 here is CASSFSGTSSYEQYF. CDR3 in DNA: TGTGCCAGCAGCTTTAGCGGGACGAGCTCCTACGAGCAGTACTTC.

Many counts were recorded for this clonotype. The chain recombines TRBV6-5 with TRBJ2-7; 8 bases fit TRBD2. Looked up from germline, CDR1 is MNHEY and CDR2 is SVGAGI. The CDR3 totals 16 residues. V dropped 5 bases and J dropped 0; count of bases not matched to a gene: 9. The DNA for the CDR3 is TGTGCCAGCAGTCGTCACCAGGGACTAGTCTCCTACGAGCAGTACTTC. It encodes CASSRHQGLVSYEQYF.

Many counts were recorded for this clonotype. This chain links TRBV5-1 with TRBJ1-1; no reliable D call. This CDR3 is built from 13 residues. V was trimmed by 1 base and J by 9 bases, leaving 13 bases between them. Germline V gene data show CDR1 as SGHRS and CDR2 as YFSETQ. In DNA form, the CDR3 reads TGCGCCAGCAGCTTGAGGGCAGACTATCAAGCTTTCTTT. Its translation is CASSLRADYQAFF.

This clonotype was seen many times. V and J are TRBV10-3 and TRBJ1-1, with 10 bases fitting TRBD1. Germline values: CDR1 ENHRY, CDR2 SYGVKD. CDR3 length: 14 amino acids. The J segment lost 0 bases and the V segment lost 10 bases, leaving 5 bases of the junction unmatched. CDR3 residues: CATLDRGMNTEAFF. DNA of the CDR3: TGTGCCACCCTGGACAGGGGGATGAACACTGAAGCTTTCTTT.

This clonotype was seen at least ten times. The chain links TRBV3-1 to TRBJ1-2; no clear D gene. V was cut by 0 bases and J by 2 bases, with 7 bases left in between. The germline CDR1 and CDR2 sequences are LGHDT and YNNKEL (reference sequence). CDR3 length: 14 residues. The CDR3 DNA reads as TGTGCCAGCAGCCAAGAGGGCAGGAACTATGGCTACACCTTC. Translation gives CASSQEGRNYGYTF. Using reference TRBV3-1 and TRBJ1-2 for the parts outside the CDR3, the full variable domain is DTAVSQTPKYLVTQMGNDKSIKCEQNLGHDTMYWYKQDSKKFLKIMFSYNNKELIINETVPNRFSPKSPDKAHLNLHINSLELGDSAVYFCASSQEGRNYGYTFGSGTRLTVV.

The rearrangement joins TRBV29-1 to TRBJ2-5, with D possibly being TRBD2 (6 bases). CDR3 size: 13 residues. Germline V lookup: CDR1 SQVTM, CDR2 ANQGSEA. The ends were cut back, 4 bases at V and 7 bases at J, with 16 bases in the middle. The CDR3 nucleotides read TGCAGCGTTGTTCTAGGGGAGGAAGTGACCCAGTACTTC. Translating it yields CSVVLGEEVTQYF. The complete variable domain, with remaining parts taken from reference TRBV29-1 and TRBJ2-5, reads SAVISQKPSRDICQRGTSLTIQCQVDSQVTMMFWYRQQPGQSLTLIATANQGSEATYESGFVIDKFPISRPNLTFSTLTVSNMSPEDSSIYLCSVVLGEEVTQYFGPGTRLLVL.

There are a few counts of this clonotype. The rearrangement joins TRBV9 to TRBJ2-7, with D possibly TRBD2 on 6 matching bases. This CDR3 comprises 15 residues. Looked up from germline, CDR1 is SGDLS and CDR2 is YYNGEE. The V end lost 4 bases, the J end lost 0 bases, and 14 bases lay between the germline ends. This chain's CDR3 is CASSPYGGSSYEQYF. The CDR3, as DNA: TGTGCCAGCAGCCCCTACGGAGGGAGCTCCTACGAGCAGTACTTC.

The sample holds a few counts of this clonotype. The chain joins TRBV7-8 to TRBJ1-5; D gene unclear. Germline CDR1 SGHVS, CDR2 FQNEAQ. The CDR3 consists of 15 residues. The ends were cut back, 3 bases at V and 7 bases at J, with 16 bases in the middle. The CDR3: CASSLEWEGRQPQHF. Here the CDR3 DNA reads TGTGCCAGCAGCTTGGAGTGGGAGGGCAGACAGCCCCAGCATTTT. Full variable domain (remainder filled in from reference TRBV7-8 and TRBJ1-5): GAGVSQSPRYKVAKRGQDVALRCDPISGHVSLFWYQQALGQGPEFLTYFQNEAQLDKSGLPSDRFFAERPEGSVSTLKIQRTQQEDSAVYLCASSLEWEGRQPQHFGDGTRLSIL.

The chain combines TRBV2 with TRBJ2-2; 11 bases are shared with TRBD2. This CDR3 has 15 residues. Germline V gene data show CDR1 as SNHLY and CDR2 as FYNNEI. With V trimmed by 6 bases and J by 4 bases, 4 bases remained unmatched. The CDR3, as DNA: TGTGCCAGCAGGGCCACTAGCGGGGGCACCGGGGAGCTGTTTTTT. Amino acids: CASRATSGGTGELFF.

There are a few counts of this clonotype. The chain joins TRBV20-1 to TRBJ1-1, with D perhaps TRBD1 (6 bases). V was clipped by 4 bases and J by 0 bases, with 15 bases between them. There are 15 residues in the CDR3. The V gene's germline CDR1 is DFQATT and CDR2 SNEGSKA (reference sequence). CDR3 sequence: CSATTRQALNTEAFF. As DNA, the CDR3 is TGCAGTGCTACAACGCGACAGGCCCTGAACACTGAAGCTTTCTTT.

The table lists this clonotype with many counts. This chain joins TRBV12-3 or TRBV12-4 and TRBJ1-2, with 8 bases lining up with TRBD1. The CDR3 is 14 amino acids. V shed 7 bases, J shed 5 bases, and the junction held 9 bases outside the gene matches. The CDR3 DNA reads TGTGCCAGCACAAAGGCAGGGGGCAGGTATGGCTACACCTTC. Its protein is CASTKAGGRYGYTF.

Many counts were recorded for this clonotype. The CDR3 DNA reads TGTGCCATCAGTCCCGACGGAGCCTACGAGCAGTACTTC. This translates into CAISPDGAYEQYF. The chain links TRBV10-3 to TRBJ2-7; D is unclear. V was cut by 5 bases and J by 2 bases, with 10 bases left in between. The length of the CDR3 is 13 residues. Germline V gene data show CDR1 as ENHRY and CDR2 as SYGVKD.

DNA of the CDR3: TGTGCCAGCGACTTAAGAGGAGGACAGGGCCATGGCTACACCTTC. Amino acids: CASDLRGGQGHGYTF. The rearrangement links TRBV6-1 to TRBJ1-2; 8 nucleotides agree with TRBD1. This CDR3 is built from 15 residues. J gave up 6 bases and V 8 bases, and 14 bases lay outside the gene matches. Germline CDR1 MNHNS, CDR2 SASEGT.

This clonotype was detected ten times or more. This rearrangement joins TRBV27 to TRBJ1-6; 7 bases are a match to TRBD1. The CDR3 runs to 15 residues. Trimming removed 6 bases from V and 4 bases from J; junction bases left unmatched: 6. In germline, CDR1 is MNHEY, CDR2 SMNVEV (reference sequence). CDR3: CASRTAGQYNSPLHF. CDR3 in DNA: TGTGCCAGCAGGACGGCGGGACAGTATAATTCACCCCTCCACTTT.

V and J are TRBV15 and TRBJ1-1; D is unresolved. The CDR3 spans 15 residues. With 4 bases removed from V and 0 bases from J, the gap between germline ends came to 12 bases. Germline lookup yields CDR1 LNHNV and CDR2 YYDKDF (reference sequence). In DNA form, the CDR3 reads TGTGCCACCAGCATCACAAGAAGATTGAACACTGAAGCTTTCTTT. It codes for CATSITRRLNTEAFF.

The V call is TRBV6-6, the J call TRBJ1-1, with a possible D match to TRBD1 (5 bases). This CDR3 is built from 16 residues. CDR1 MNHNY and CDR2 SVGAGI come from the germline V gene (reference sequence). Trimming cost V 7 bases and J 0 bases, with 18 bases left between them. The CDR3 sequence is CASILGEGGMNTEAFF. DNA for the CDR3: TGTGCCAGCATCTTGGGGGAGGGTGGTATGAACACTGAAGCTTTCTTT.

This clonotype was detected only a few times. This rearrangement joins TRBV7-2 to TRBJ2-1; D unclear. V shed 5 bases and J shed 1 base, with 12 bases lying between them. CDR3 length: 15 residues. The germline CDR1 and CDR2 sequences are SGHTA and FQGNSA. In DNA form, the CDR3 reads TGTGCCAGCAGCACTCAGGAGCTTTCCTACAATGAGCAGTTCTTC. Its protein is CASSTQELSYNEQFF.

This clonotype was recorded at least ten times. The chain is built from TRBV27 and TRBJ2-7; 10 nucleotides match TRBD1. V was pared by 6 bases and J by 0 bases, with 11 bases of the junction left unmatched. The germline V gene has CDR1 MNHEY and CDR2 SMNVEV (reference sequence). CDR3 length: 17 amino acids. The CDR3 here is CASRRTGGTGTSYEQYF. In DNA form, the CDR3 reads TGTGCCAGCAGGAGGACAGGGGGTACAGGTACCTCCTACGAGCAGTACTTC.

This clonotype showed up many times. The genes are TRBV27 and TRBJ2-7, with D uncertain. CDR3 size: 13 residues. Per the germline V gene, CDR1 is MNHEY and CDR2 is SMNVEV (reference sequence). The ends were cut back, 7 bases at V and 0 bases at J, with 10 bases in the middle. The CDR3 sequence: CASTDGYSYEQYF. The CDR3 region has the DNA TGTGCCAGCACCGACGGATACTCCTACGAGCAGTACTTC.